This is a list of T cell receptor beta chains from one sample in a study of blood T cell repertoires in COVID-19. TCRdb keeps only in-frame clones here, not all; method: immunoSEQ multiplex PCR. The data show about 48,000 clones, approximately 86% seen once. Material for sequencing was PBMCs or T cells enriched from blood (not recorded which). Receptors originate from a woman between 50 and 59 years old who had recovered from COVID-19. The CDR3 runs from the conserved cysteine through the conserved F or W. Each record gives: D gene, V gene, clone size, J gene, CDR3 DNA, CDR3 protein. D genes are given only for firm matches. Some rows mark clone size as missing; the rest say once, few, many or name a class of expanded clone.

D gene: NA; V gene: TRBV7-9; clone size: NA; J gene: TRBJ1-5; CDR3 DNA: TGTGCCAGCAGCGACCAGGGCTACGATCAGCCCCAGCATTTT; CDR3 protein: CASSDQGYDQPQHF
D gene: TRBD1; V gene: TRBV6-5; clone size: NA; J gene: TRBJ1-4; CDR3 DNA: TGTGCCAGCAGACCGGGACAGAATAATGAAAAACTGTTTTTT; CDR3 protein: CASRPGQNNEKLFF
D gene: NA; V gene: TRBV21-1; clone size: NA; J gene: TRBJ1-6; CDR3 DNA: TGTGCCAGCAGCAAAGAAGGACAGGGGGCGCGCTCACCCCTCCACTTT; CDR3 protein: CASSKEGQGARSPLHF
D gene: TRBD1; V gene: TRBV30; clone size: NA; J gene: TRBJ1-3; CDR3 DNA: TGTGCCTGGAGTGAGAACAGGGGGCTGGACACCATATATTTT; CDR3 protein: CAWSENRGLDTIYF
D gene: NA; V gene: TRBV14; clone size: NA; J gene: TRBJ2-7; CDR3 DNA: TGTGCCAGCAGCCAAGATGCCTGGGGCTTCTACGAGCAGTACTTC; CDR3 protein: CASSQDAWGFYEQYF
D gene: TRBD1; V gene: TRBV27; clone size: NA; J gene: TRBJ1-2; CDR3 DNA: TGTGCCAGCAGTCTATCGCGGGACAGCTATGGCTACACCTTC; CDR3 protein: CASSLSRDSYGYTF
D gene: NA; V gene: TRBV7-9; clone size: NA; J gene: TRBJ1-1; CDR3 DNA: TGTGCCAGCAGCCCCAGCGTTAACACTGAAGCTTTCTTT; CDR3 protein: CASSPSVNTEAFF
D gene: TRBD1; V gene: TRBV12-3/TRBV12-4; clone size: NA; J gene: TRBJ2-3; CDR3 DNA: TGTGCCAGCACTAGGGACAGGGGACAACTGTATTTT; CDR3 protein: CASTRDRGQLYF
D gene: NA; V gene: TRBV5-6; clone size: NA; J gene: TRBJ1-1; CDR3 DNA: TGTGCCAGCAGCAAACTCGATCTGACTGAAGCTTTCTTT; CDR3 protein: CASSKLDLTEAFF
D gene: TRBD1; V gene: TRBV6-2/TRBV6-3; clone size: NA; J gene: TRBJ2-7; CDR3 DNA: TGTGCCAGCAGTTATTCCCCCCGGGACAGGGGGTCCTACGAGCAGTACTTC; CDR3 protein: CASSYSPRDRGSYEQYF
D gene: NA; V gene: TRBV18; clone size: NA; J gene: TRBJ1-5; CDR3 DNA: TGTGCCAGCTCACCCTCGTCGCCGGGGGAGAATCAGCCCCAGCATTTT; CDR3 protein: CASSPSSPGENQPQHF
D gene: TRBD2; V gene: TRBV7-6; clone size: NA; J gene: TRBJ2-1; CDR3 DNA: TGTGCCAGCAGCCGTACTAGCGGGGGGAACGTGGGCTCCTACAATGAGCAGTTCTTC; CDR3 protein: CASSRTSGGNVGSYNEQFF
D gene: TRBD1; V gene: TRBV30; clone size: NA; J gene: TRBJ1-5; CDR3 DNA: TGTGCCTGGACCCCCCGAGGACAGGGAGACAATCAGCCCCAGCATTTT; CDR3 protein: CAWTPRGQGDNQPQHF
D gene: TRBD2; V gene: TRBV10-1; clone size: NA; J gene: TRBJ2-1; CDR3 DNA: TGCGCCAGCAGTGGGGGACTAGGCAATGAGCAGTTCTTC; CDR3 protein: CASSGGLGNEQFF
D gene: TRBD1; V gene: TRBV19; clone size: once; J gene: TRBJ2-3; CDR3 DNA: TGTGCCAGTAGTAATAGACCCGGACAGGGGGCAGGAGATACGCAGTATTTT; CDR3 protein: CASSNRPGQGAGDTQYF
D gene: TRBD1; V gene: TRBV6-5; clone size: NA; J gene: TRBJ1-2; CDR3 DNA: TGTGCCAGCAGCACCGGGACAGGACGCTATGGCTACACCTTC; CDR3 protein: CASSTGTGRYGYTF
D gene: NA; V gene: TRBV7-3; clone size: NA; J gene: TRBJ1-1; CDR3 DNA: TGTGCCAGCAGCGTTTATCCGAACACTGAAGCTTTCTTT; CDR3 protein: CASSVYPNTEAFF
D gene: NA; V gene: TRBV11-2; clone size: NA; J gene: TRBJ2-6; CDR3 DNA: TGTGCCAGCAGCTTAGTATCCGGGGCCAACGTCCTGACTTTC; CDR3 protein: CASSLVSGANVLTF
D gene: TRBD2; V gene: TRBV4-3; clone size: NA; J gene: TRBJ2-2; CDR3 DNA: TGCGCCAGCAGCCGTCGGTGGGCTAGCGGGGCGACCGGGGAGCTGTTTTTT; CDR3 protein: CASSRRWASGATGELFF
D gene: NA; V gene: TRBV6-2/TRBV6-3; clone size: NA; J gene: TRBJ1-1; CDR3 DNA: TGTGCCAGCAGTTTTCATGACAGGAACACTGAAGCTTTCTTT; CDR3 protein: CASSFHDRNTEAFF
D gene: NA; V gene: TRBV5-1; clone size: few; J gene: TRBJ1-2; CDR3 DNA: TGCGCCAGCAGCTTAGGGCAGGGCCCTAACTATGGCTACACCTTC; CDR3 protein: CASSLGQGPNYGYTF
D gene: NA; V gene: TRBV9; clone size: NA; J gene: TRBJ1-1; CDR3 DNA: TGTGCCAGCAGCGCTCACGAGGGGGGGACTCACACTGAAGCTTTCTTT; CDR3 protein: CASSAHEGGTHTEAFF
D gene: NA; V gene: TRBV6-1; clone size: NA; J gene: TRBJ1-5; CDR3 DNA: TGTGCCACCCAGATCCCAGGGGTTCATCAGCCCCAGCATTTT; CDR3 protein: CATQIPGVHQPQHF
D gene: TRBD2; V gene: TRBV28; clone size: NA; J gene: TRBJ2-2; CDR3 DNA: TGTGCCAGCAGTCGAGCGGGATCTTTCCGCGGGGAGCTGTTTTTT; CDR3 protein: CASSRAGSFRGELFF
D gene: TRBD2; V gene: TRBV19; clone size: NA; J gene: TRBJ2-7; CDR3 DNA: TGTGCCAGTAGAAAGACTAGCGGCTCCTACGAGCAGTACTTC; CDR3 protein: CASRKTSGSYEQYF
D gene: NA; V gene: TRBV18; clone size: NA; J gene: TRBJ2-3; CDR3 DNA: TGTGCCAGCTCACCACGCGGCGGGACAGGCACAGATACGCAGTATTTT; CDR3 protein: CASSPRGGTGTDTQYF
D gene: TRBD2; V gene: TRBV6-4; clone size: once; J gene: TRBJ2-3; CDR3 DNA: TGTGCCAGCAGTGAGTCTAGCGGGACCCTATTCGGGGACCTGTATTTT; CDR3 protein: CASSESSGTLFGDLYF
D gene: TRBD1; V gene: TRBV11-2; clone size: few; J gene: TRBJ1-2; CDR3 DNA: TGTGCCAGCAGCTTAGGAGGGGGCCGCGACTATGGCTACACCTTC; CDR3 protein: CASSLGGGRDYGYTF
D gene: NA; V gene: TRBV2; clone size: NA; J gene: TRBJ1-2; CDR3 DNA: TGTGCCAGCACTGGCAACAACTATGGCTACACCTTC; CDR3 protein: CASTGNNYGYTF
D gene: NA; V gene: TRBV9; clone size: NA; J gene: TRBJ2-1; CDR3 DNA: TGTGCCAGCAGCCCCCTATGGGGACAAACCTACAATGAGCAGTTCTTC; CDR3 protein: CASSPLWGQTYNEQFF
D gene: NA; V gene: TRBV6-6; clone size: NA; J gene: TRBJ1-4; CDR3 DNA: TGTGCCAGCAGTTACCAGGGTCGGGAAAAACTGTTTTTT; CDR3 protein: CASSYQGREKLFF
D gene: NA; V gene: TRBV12-3/TRBV12-4; clone size: NA; J gene: TRBJ2-3; CDR3 DNA: TGTGCCAGCATCGGGTCGACGGGAGATACGCAGTATTTT; CDR3 protein: CASIGSTGDTQYF
D gene: NA; V gene: TRBV21-1; clone size: NA; J gene: TRBJ2-5; CDR3 DNA: TGTGCCAGCAGCTCACAGACAGGGAGTTCGCGAGAGACCCAGTACTTC; CDR3 protein: CASSSQTGSSRETQYF
D gene: TRBD1; V gene: TRBV4-3; clone size: NA; J gene: TRBJ2-7; CDR3 DNA: TGCGCCAGCAGCCAAGTGTCGGGACAGGGTTACGAGCAGTACTTC; CDR3 protein: CASSQVSGQGYEQYF
D gene: NA; V gene: TRBV19; clone size: NA; J gene: TRBJ2-1; CDR3 DNA: TGTGCCAGTAGTATAGTGAGGGGGTTTGGCTATGAGCAGTTCTTC; CDR3 protein: CASSIVRGFGYEQFF
D gene: NA; V gene: TRBV12-3/TRBV12-4; clone size: NA; J gene: TRBJ2-7; CDR3 DNA: TGTGCCAGCAGCCAGATCAGCTACGAGCAGTACTTC; CDR3 protein: CASSQISYEQYF
D gene: NA; V gene: TRBV30; clone size: NA; J gene: TRBJ1-5; CDR3 DNA: TGTGCCTGGAGTGTACGGGGTGATCAGCCCCAGCATTTT; CDR3 protein: CAWSVRGDQPQHF
D gene: NA; V gene: TRBV5-4; clone size: NA; J gene: TRBJ2-6; CDR3 DNA: TGTGCCAGCAGCATCCCGGGACTCCCGCGAGGTGGGGCCAACGTCCTGACTTTC; CDR3 protein: CASSIPGLPRGGANVLTF